A single T cell receptor (beta chain) is shown here with its context. Its target is unknown. This specimen belongs to a study of cytomegalovirus exposure and HLA in healthy donors. Study-wide points: Later, an analysis showed that TCR beta chains associated with HLA were more clonally expanded than others that were equally common.

PCR employed 60 Vbeta and 13 Jbeta primers. This table comes from immunoSEQ multiplex PCR, and its TCRdb copy is limited to in-frame clones, with some not included. The sample's table shows tens of thousands of clones. The V end lost 7 bases, the J end lost 4 bases, and 7 bases lay between the germline ends. The germline V gene encodes CDR1 MNHEY and CDR2 SVGAGI. The CDR3 length is 11 residues. The V and J genes are TRBV6-5 and TRBJ1-2, with a possible D match to TRBD1 (5 bases). Sequencing input: PBMCs. This TCR came from a male donor in good health and CMV-seronegative. The CDR3 here is CASKGSYGYTF. As DNA, the CDR3 is TGTGCCAGCAAGGGGTCCTATGGCTACACCTTC.